Below, one T cell receptor (beta chain) is given with its context. This sample was taken from a study of T cell responses to AZD1222 COVID-19 vaccine. This CDR3 comprises 15 residues. Germline values: CDR1 SEHNR, CDR2 FQNEAQ (reference sequence). Trimming removed 1 base from V and 4 bases from J, with 11 bases in between. The repertoire was sequenced with immunoSEQ multiplex PCR; TCRdb's copy has only in-frame clones and lacks some. The sample comprises tens of thousands of clones, 92% of which are singletons, and roughly 5.4% rests with the top ten. The source was peripheral blood, collected on day 0 of AZD1222 vaccination. This chain links TRBV7-9 with TRBJ1-3; D may be TRBD1 (5 bases). This TCR came from an adult in good health. The CDR3 here is CASSLGGRDGNTIYF. The CDR3 region has the DNA TGTGCCAGCAGCTTAGGCGGCAGGGACGGAAACACCATATATTTT.